Each of the 27 T cell receptor beta chains below was sequenced from the same sample in a study of blood T cell repertoires in COVID-19. Data came from immunoSEQ multiplex PCR; TCRdb stores just in-frame clones and leaves some out. The sample lists 62,000 or so clones; 65% to 90% were seen once. The specimen was peripheral blood. These receptors came from a woman aged 55-70 years with acute or convalescent COVID-19.

The rearrangement uses TRBV30 and TRBJ1-2; D is unresolved. The CDR3 runs to 14 residues. Trimming pared 3 bases from V and 3 bases from J, leaving 14 bases between. CDR1 is GTSNPN and CDR2 is SVGIG in the germline V gene (reference sequence). CDR3 sequence: CAWRTLGLDYGYTF. CDR3 nucleotide sequence: TGTGCCTGGAGAACCCTGGGTCTAGACTATGGCTACACCTTC. Supplemented by reference TRBV30 and TRBJ1-2, the full variable domain reads SQTIHQWPATLVQPVGSPLSLECTVEGTSNPNLYWYRQAAGRGLQLLFYSVGIGQISSEVPQNLSASRPQDRQFILSSKKLLLSDSGFYLCAWRTLGLDYGYTFGSGTRLTVV.

The sample holds a few counts of this clone. The rearrangement uses TRBV4-1 and TRBJ2-7, with a possible D match to TRBD1 (5 bases). Germline lookup yields CDR1 MGHRA and CDR2 YSYEKL. This CDR3 region has 17 residues. With 0 bases removed from V and 2 bases from J, the gap between germline ends came to 17 bases. Written as DNA, the CDR3 is TGCGCCAGCAGCCAAGATGCACAGGTTATTTTACCCTACGAGCAGTACTTC. Its protein product is CASSQDAQVILPYEQYF.

This clone was recorded a few times. This chain joins TRBV7-8 and TRBJ1-2; weak D call: TRBD1 (6 bases). The CDR3 has 15 residues. Trimming stripped 5 bases from V and 3 bases from J, with 16 bases between. In germline, CDR1 is SGHVS, CDR2 FQNEAQ. CDR3: CASSREDSSYYGYTF. The CDR3 nucleotides are TGTGCCAGCAGCCGAGAGGACAGTAGCTACTATGGCTACACCTTC.

The gene calls are TRBV4-2 and TRBJ1-5, with no clear D. CDR1 LGHNA and CDR2 YNFKEQ come from the germline V gene. Trimming took off 0 bases at V and 2 bases at J, with 14 bases between the two ends. The CDR3 runs to 17 residues. The CDR3 region has the DNA TGTGCCAGCAGCCAAGACCGTGTATTTACGGGCAATCAGCCCCAGCATTTT. It yields the protein CASSQDRVFTGNQPQHF.

The chain combines TRBV7-9 with TRBJ1-4, with D unclear. The CDR3 is 13 residues long. Germline CDR1 reads SEHNR; CDR2 reads FQNEAQ (reference sequence). Between the trimmed V and J ends, which lost 2 bases and 12 bases, there was a span of 13 bases. The CDR3 DNA follows: TGTGCCAGCAGCTTACCCGGACTTGCGGAACTGTTTTTT. It is translated as CASSLPGLAELFF.

The chain couples TRBV3-1 (or the pseudogene TRBV3-2) to TRBJ2-1; TRBD2 matches at 14 bases. The CDR3 extends over 17 amino acids. The germline gives CDR1 LGHDT, CDR2 YNNKEL (reference sequence). Germline trimming cut 3 bases from V and 2 bases from J; bases unmatched to any gene: 3. CDR3 loop: CASSHWGLAGAYNEQFF. DNA for the CDR3: TGTGCCAGCAGCCACTGGGGACTAGCGGGGGCCTACAATGAGCAGTTCTTC.

The CDR3 loop is CASSQGLQANTDTQYF. Here the CDR3 DNA reads TGCGCCAGCAGCCAGGGACTACAAGCCAACACAGATACGCAGTATTTT. The V gene is TRBV5-1, the J gene TRBJ2-3; 7 bases line up with TRBD2. CDR1 and CDR2 (germline): SGHRS, YFSETQ. CDR3 length: 16 residues. J gave up 2 bases and V 4 bases, and 10 bases lay outside the gene matches.

This clone was observed a single time. The V gene is TRBV9, the J gene TRBJ2-7; D uncertain. Between the trimmed V and J ends, which lost 6 bases and 4 bases, there was a span of 5 bases. The CDR3 length is 10 residues. Germline V CDR1 and CDR2: SGDLS, YYNGEE. CDR3 residues: CASNSYEQYF. The CDR3 bases are TGTGCCAGCAATTCTTACGAGCAGTACTTC.

The gene calls are TRBV19 and TRBJ1-5; 11 bases fit TRBD1. This CDR3 has 12 residues. Per germline, CDR1 LNHDA and CDR2 SQIVND (reference sequence). The J segment lost 6 bases and the V segment lost 8 bases, leaving 0 bases of the junction unmatched. The CDR3 sequence: CASGQGAQPQHF. The CDR3 region has the DNA TGTGCCAGTGGACAGGGGGCTCAGCCCCAGCATTTT.

CDR3 in DNA: TGTGCCAGCAGCCCACTGGGTGCGGCTAGCGGAGCCCAAGAGACCCAGTACTTC. Its translation: CASSPLGAASGAQETQYF. This rearrangement joins TRBV5-8 to TRBJ2-5, with 7 positions matching TRBD2. The CDR3 is made up of 18 amino acids. Germline lookup yields CDR1 SGHTS and CDR2 YDEGEE. V lost 4 bases, J lost 1 base, and 16 bases stayed unmatched.

The chain has TRBV7-6 and TRBJ2-3; the D is unclear. V was pared by 2 bases and J by 0 bases, with 9 bases between. The CDR3 covers 15 residues. From germline, CDR1 is SGHVS and CDR2 FNYEAQ. The CDR3 region is CASSLFMTSTDTQYF. CDR3 in DNA: TGTGCCAGCAGCTTATTCATGACTAGCACAGATACGCAGTATTTT.

V and J are TRBV28 and TRBJ1-1, with D possibly being TRBD1 (5 bases). The V end lost 8 bases, the J end lost 4 bases, and 17 bases lay between the germline ends. The germline V gene encodes CDR1 MDHEN and CDR2 SYDVKM. There are 14 residues in the CDR3. DNA for the CDR3: TGTGCCAGCGTAGGAGGGGTCGGGGGCACTGAAGCTTTCTTT. Its translation: CASVGGVGGTEAFF.

This chain uses TRBV11-2 with TRBJ1-2, with a tentative D call TRBD1 (5 bases). V was clipped by 5 bases and J by 7 bases, with 17 bases between them. The germline gives CDR1 SGHAT, CDR2 FQNNGV. The CDR3 is 14 amino acids. The CDR3 loop is CASSPLGATVGYTF. CDR3 DNA sequence: TGTGCCAGCAGCCCATTAGGGGCAACAGTTGGCTACACCTTC.

The V and J genes are TRBV7-8 and TRBJ2-1, with TRBD2 identical over 8 bases. Trimming cost V 11 bases and J 0 bases; bases outside gene matches: 3. The length of the CDR3 is 13 residues. Germline assignment: CDR1 SGHVS and CDR2 FQNEAQ. The CDR3 nucleotides are TGTGCCGGCGGGGGGTTCTCCTACAATGAGCAGTTCTTC. Translated: CAGGGFSYNEQFF.

Regarding this clone: The sample carries other DNA sequences with the same CDR3. The V gene is TRBV9, the J gene TRBJ1-1, with a tentative D call TRBD1 (5 bases). The V end was cut by 0 bases, the J end by 4 bases, with 10 bases between. The CDR3 extends over 14 amino acids. Germline CDR1 reads SGDLS; CDR2 reads YYNGEE. The CDR3 reads CASSVGGRGTEAFF. The CDR3 DNA follows: TGTGCCAGCAGCGTAGGAGGGAGGGGCACTGAAGCTTTCTTT.

The chain couples TRBV3-1 (or the pseudogene TRBV3-2) to TRBJ1-6; D is possibly TRBD1 (5 bases). The V gene's germline CDR1 is LGHDT and CDR2 YNNKEL (reference sequence). V was pared by 5 bases and J by 7 bases, with 12 bases between. The CDR3 covers 14 residues. CDR3 sequence reads: CASSDRGGNSPLHF. The CDR3 DNA reads TGTGCCAGCAGCGATCGTGGGGGGAATTCACCCCTCCACTTT.

The V call is TRBV14, the J call TRBJ1-1; D call uncertain. Germline V gives CDR1 SGHDN, CDR2 FVKESK. V lost 4 bases to trimming and J lost 0 bases, with 15 bases between them. The CDR3 runs 16 residues. DNA of the CDR3: TGTGCCAGCAGCCCACCCCGGGGAAAGTTGAACACTGAAGCTTTCTTT. Protein sequence: CASSPPRGKLNTEAFF.

This chain links TRBV30 with TRBJ2-1; D call uncertain. V dropped 2 bases and J dropped 5 bases, with 13 bases sitting between them. CDR1 and CDR2 (germline): GTSNPN, SVGIG (reference sequence). The CDR3 totals 14 residues. The CDR3 coding sequence is TGTGCCTGGAGTAGAGGTAGTTCCCACAATGAGCAGTTCTTC. Translated, it gives CAWSRGSSHNEQFF.

V gene TRBV5-7 combines with J gene TRBJ1-3, with D perhaps TRBD1 (5 bases). TRBV5-7 is filed as an ORF, its function uncertain. Trimming left V 4 bases short and J 4 bases short, with 18 bases between. The CDR3 runs 16 residues. Here the CDR3 reads CASSRRPGGSGNTIYF. The CDR3 region has the DNA TGTGCCAGCAGCCGACGACCGGGGGGATCGGGAAACACCATATATTTT.

The V and J genes are TRBV15 and TRBJ2-1, with 9 nucleotides matching TRBD2. The CDR3 loop spans 17 amino acids. After removal of 2 bases from V and 3 bases from J, the junction contained 8 bases not matched to a gene. Germline V gene lookup returns CDR1 LNHNV and CDR2 YYDKDF (reference sequence). The CDR3 region is CATSRNSGSGNYNEQFF. For the CDR3, the DNA is TGTGCCACCAGCAGAAATAGCGGGAGCGGAAACTACAATGAGCAGTTCTTC.

This clone was recorded a few times. The genes are TRBV4-1 and TRBJ2-5, with D possibly being TRBD2 (5 bases). V was clipped by 2 bases and J by 5 bases, with 9 bases between them. The CDR3 is 13 amino acids. Germline V gene sequence: CDR1 MGHRA, CDR2 YSYEKL. Here the CDR3 DNA reads TGCGCCAGCAGCCAATGGAGAGGGGAGACCCAGTACTTC. The encoded protein is CASSQWRGETQYF.

The chain is built from TRBV5-4 and TRBJ1-1; 9 bases are shared with TRBD1. V dropped 0 bases and J dropped 7; count of bases not matched to a gene: 10. Germline values: CDR1 SGHNT, CDR2 YYREEE (reference sequence). This CDR3 has 16 residues. The CDR3 bases are TGTGCCAGCAGCTTGGGAGCCGGGACAGGGAAGGGTGAAGCTTTCTTT. As protein: CASSLGAGTGKGEAFF.

This rearrangement joins TRBV4-2 to TRBJ2-5; no clear D gene. This CDR3 has 15 amino acids. Germline CDR1 LGHNA, CDR2 YNFKEQ. V lost 0 bases and J 1 base, leaving 9 bases between the germline ends. The chain's CDR3 is CASSQDAEFQETQYF. The CDR3 DNA reads as TGTGCCAGCAGCCAAGATGCGGAGTTCCAAGAGACCCAGTACTTC.

The J gene is TRBJ2-7, the V gene TRBV6-5; D possibly corresponds to TRBD1 (6 bases). Germline V gene lookup returns CDR1 MNHEY and CDR2 SVGAGI. V shed 8 bases and J shed 3 bases, with 11 bases lying between them. The CDR3 consists of 12 residues. For the CDR3, the DNA is TGTGCCAGCGAAACAGGGCTCTACGAGCAGTACTTC. Translation: CASETGLYEQYF.

The chain couples TRBV28 to TRBJ1-2; 7 nucleotides align to TRBD1. Trimming at V came to 3 bases and at J to 4 bases, leaving 11 bases not matched to a gene. The V gene's germline CDR1 is MDHEN and CDR2 SYDVKM. The CDR3 sequence is 16 residues long. CDR3 nucleotide sequence: TGTGCCAGCAGTTTCATACAATTGGACAGGATCTATGGCTACACCTTC. It encodes CASSFIQLDRIYGYTF.

This clone has only one observation. The chain recombines TRBV3-1 (or the pseudogene TRBV3-2) with TRBJ1-1, with TRBD1 matching over 7 bases. This CDR3 has 15 residues. Germline values: CDR1 LGHDT, CDR2 YNNKEL (reference sequence). The V gene end was trimmed by 0 bases and the J gene end by 11 bases; junction bases not matched to a gene: 12. In DNA, the CDR3 is TGTGCCAGCAGCCAAGAGCTGACGGGCCCGACAGGGGCTTTCTTT. Amino acid sequence: CASSQELTGPTGAFF.

The V gene is TRBV11-3, the J gene TRBJ2-1, with D possibly TRBD2 on 6 matching bases. The CDR3 has 13 residues. Germline V gene sequence: CDR1 SGHNT, CDR2 YENEEA. V lost 1 base and J 7 bases, leaving 8 bases between the germline ends. Here the CDR3 DNA reads TGTGCCAGCAGCTTAGTCCGGGAGAATGAGCAGTTCTTC. This gives the protein CASSLVRENEQFF.